The rows below give T cell receptor beta chains drawn from one sample of a study of regulatory T cells in long-lasting Graves disease. A single record per CDR3 protein comes from TCRdb applying MiXCR to the multiplex PCR reads. The sample has 450,000 to 500,000 distinct CDR3 sequences, roughly 17% seen once. The same sample was also used in a study of T cells in Graves' hyperthyroidism and ophthalmopathy.

Specimen: peripheral blood mononuclear cells (PBMCs), collected at new diagnosis, from a patient treated with antithyroid drugs. These receptors were obtained from a man aged 35-49 years with Graves disease. Both conserved end residues are part of each CDR3. The D gene is left open where the match is weak. A clone size is listed for some rows: how often the clone was seen (once, few, many), or a class if it is expanded.

d_gene: -; abundance: -; v_gene: TRBV5-4; j_gene: TRBJ2-7; CDR3aa: CASSLAAPPYEQYF; CDR3nt: TGTGCCAGCAGCTTGGCGGCACCACCCTACGAGCAGTACTTC
d_gene: TRBD2; abundance: many; v_gene: TRBV28; j_gene: TRBJ2-1; CDR3aa: CASSFGAGRTNEQFF; CDR3nt: TGTGCCAGCAGTTTTGGAGCGGGGAGAACCAATGAGCAGTTCTTC
d_gene: -; abundance: many; v_gene: TRBV28; j_gene: TRBJ1-1; CDR3aa: CASSLDLAEAFF; CDR3nt: TGTGCCAGCAGTTTAGATTTGGCTGAAGCTTTCTTT
d_gene: TRBD2; abundance: many; v_gene: TRBV2; j_gene: TRBJ2-2; CDR3aa: CASSDSSGSNTGELFF; CDR3nt: TGTGCCAGCAGTGATTCTAGCGGATCGAACACCGGGGAGCTGTTTTTT
d_gene: -; abundance: many; v_gene: TRBV12-3/TRBV12-4; j_gene: TRBJ2-5; CDR3aa: CASSFQGHGETQYF; CDR3nt: TGTGCCAGCAGTTTTCAGGGGCATGGAGAGACCCAGTACTTC
d_gene: -; abundance: few; v_gene: TRBV10-3; j_gene: TRBJ2-5; CDR3aa: CAISDSGYVETQYF; CDR3nt: TGTGCCATCAGTGATTCGGGTTATGTAGAGACCCAGTACTTC
d_gene: TRBD1; abundance: many; v_gene: TRBV7-8; j_gene: TRBJ2-5; CDR3aa: CASSLDSRGHETQYF; CDR3nt: TGTGCCAGCAGCTTAGATAGCAGGGGGCACGAGACCCAGTACTTC
d_gene: TRBD2; abundance: -; v_gene: TRBV5-1; j_gene: TRBJ2-7; CDR3aa: CASSFQVAGDYEQYF; CDR3nt: TGCGCCAGCAGCTTTCAGGTAGCGGGAGACTACGAGCAGTACTTC
d_gene: TRBD2; abundance: many; v_gene: TRBV7-2; j_gene: TRBJ2-2; CDR3aa: CASSLGTSVTTGGELFF; CDR3nt: TGTGCCAGCAGCCTCGGGACTAGCGTTACGACGGGCGGGGAGCTGTTTTTT
d_gene: TRBD1; abundance: -; v_gene: TRBV11-2; j_gene: TRBJ2-1; CDR3aa: CASRSTGQGYNEQFF; CDR3nt: TGTGCCAGCAGGTCCACGGGACAGGGGTACAATGAGCAGTTCTTC
d_gene: -; abundance: few; v_gene: TRBV5-1; j_gene: TRBJ2-2; CDR3aa: CASRSQGPANTGGLFF; CDR3nt: TGCGCCAGCAGATCACAGGGGCCAGCAAACACCGGGGGGCTGTTTTTT
d_gene: TRBD2; abundance: many; v_gene: TRBV2; j_gene: TRBJ2-3; CDR3aa: CASRGGTSGSTDTQYF; CDR3nt: TGTGCCAGCAGGGGGGGGACTAGCGGGAGCACAGATACGCAGTATTTT
d_gene: -; abundance: many; v_gene: TRBV28; j_gene: TRBJ2-2; CDR3aa: CASSLFGGGGELFF; CDR3nt: TGTGCCAGCAGTTTATTTGGAGGAGGCGGGGAGCTGTTTTTT
d_gene: TRBD1; abundance: -; v_gene: TRBV6-1; j_gene: TRBJ1-1; CDR3aa: CAGIITGGQGIEAFF; CDR3nt: TGTGCCGGCATCATTACAGGGGGACAGGGAATCGAAGCTTTCTTT
d_gene: -; abundance: once; v_gene: TRBV10-3; j_gene: TRBJ2-7; CDR3aa: CAISEWADSAYEQYF; CDR3nt: TGTGCCATCAGTGAGTGGGCTGACAGCGCCTACGAGCAGTACTTC
d_gene: TRBD1; abundance: few; v_gene: TRBV5-1; j_gene: TRBJ2-5; CDR3aa: CASSVTGGVETQYF; CDR3nt: TGCGCCAGCAGCGTGACAGGGGGCGTGGAGACCCAGTACTTC
d_gene: TRBD2; abundance: many; v_gene: TRBV7-6; j_gene: TRBJ2-1; CDR3aa: CASSKPGLELDEQFF; CDR3nt: TGTGCCAGCAGCAAGCCGGGACTAGAACTCGATGAGCAGTTCTTC
d_gene: -; abundance: once; v_gene: TRBV6-5; j_gene: TRBJ1-2; CDR3aa: CASSYLRGQMENYGYTF; CDR3nt: TGTGCCAGCAGTTACCTGCGGGGTCAAATGGAAAACTATGGCTACACCTTC
d_gene: TRBD1; abundance: few; v_gene: TRBV6-1; j_gene: TRBJ2-5; CDR3aa: CASTRGPGWETQYF; CDR3nt: TGTGCCAGCACCAGGGGGCCGGGTTGGGAGACCCAGTACTTC
d_gene: TRBD1; abundance: once; v_gene: TRBV28; j_gene: TRBJ2-3; CDR3aa: CASTPTGGGGYADTQYF; CDR3nt: TGTGCCAGCACTCCGACAGGGGGCGGGGGCTACGCCGATACGCAGTATTTT
d_gene: TRBD2; abundance: few; v_gene: TRBV19; j_gene: TRBJ2-1; CDR3aa: CASSLLAGVGYNEQFF; CDR3nt: TGTGCCAGTTCCCTTCTAGCGGGAGTTGGCTACAATGAGCAGTTCTTC
d_gene: -; abundance: -; v_gene: TRBV15; j_gene: TRBJ1-5; CDR3aa: CATSRGRGQMGPQHF; CDR3nt: TGTGCCACCAGCAGAGGCAGGGGCCAAATGGGGCCCCAGCATTTT